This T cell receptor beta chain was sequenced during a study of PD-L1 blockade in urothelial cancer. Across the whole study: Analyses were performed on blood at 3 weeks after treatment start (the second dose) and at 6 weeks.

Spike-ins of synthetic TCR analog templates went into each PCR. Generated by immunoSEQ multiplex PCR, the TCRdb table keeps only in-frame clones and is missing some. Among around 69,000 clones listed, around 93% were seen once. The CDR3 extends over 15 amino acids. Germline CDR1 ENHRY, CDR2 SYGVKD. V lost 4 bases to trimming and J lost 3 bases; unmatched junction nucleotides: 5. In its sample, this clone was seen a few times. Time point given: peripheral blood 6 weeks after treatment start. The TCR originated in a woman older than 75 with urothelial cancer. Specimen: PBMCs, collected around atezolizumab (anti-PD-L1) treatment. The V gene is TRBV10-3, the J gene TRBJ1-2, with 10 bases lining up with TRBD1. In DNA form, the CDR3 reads TGTGCCATCAGTGCAAGCGGGACAGGGGACTATGGCTACACCTTC. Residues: CAISASGTGDYGYTF.